This TCR beta chain was captured in a study of cytotoxic CD8 clonotypes in ibrutinib-treated CLL. Germline V gene lookup returns CDR1 SNHLY and CDR2 FYNNEI. CDR3 length: 15 residues. Trimming removed 6 bases at V and 7 bases at J, with 18 bases between. Cryopreserved PBMCs supplied about 2 micrograms of genomic DNA for TCR beta libraries. Findings and limits, study-wide: Public clonotypes were uncommon and contracted or stayed stable on treatment. Baseline clonality exceeded age-matched healthy donors and tracked circulating CD8+ T-cell counts.

Sequenced by immunoSEQ multiplex PCR; TCRdb stores in-frame clones only, minus some. The sample holds about 300,000 clones, 60% to 80% seen once. On this clone itself: Its antigen is unknown.

The sequence came from a human donor with chronic lymphocytic leukemia. The chain recombines TRBV2 with TRBJ1-4, with D maybe TRBD1 (6 bases). The source material was PBMCs, sampled at disease progression, from a patient treated with ibrutinib. The CDR3 nucleotides are TGTGCCAGCAGGGGGGCCCGACAGTTCGGTGAAAAACTGTTTTTT. Its translation: CASRGARQFGEKLFF.